This T cell receptor beta chain was captured in a study of blood T cell repertoires in COVID-19. Across the whole study: Material from acute and convalescent COVID-19 was sourced from the United States, Italy and Spain. PBMCs, B-cell-depleted T cells, or T cells were the source of the cDNA or gDNA that made up the material.

V was shortened by 1 base and J by 4 bases, with 12 bases between the two germline ends. This CDR3 has 15 residues. Germline values: CDR1 SGDLS, CDR2 YYNGEE. In the study's own analysis: How many nucleated cells were present was estimated from reference gene primer amplification. Measured with immunoSEQ multiplex PCR; TCRdb has only the in-frame clones, and not every one. That table furnishes V, J and clone size, whereas the DNA furnished D and trimming. There are about 51,000 clones in the sample; less than 95% occur only once, and more than 3% lies in the top ten. The sample consisted of peripheral blood. The clonotype was recovered from a man in his forties or fifties with acute or convalescent COVID-19. The chain has TRBV9 and TRBJ1-3, with a weak D call TRBD1 (6 bases). DNA for the CDR3: TGTGCCAGCAGCGTAAGTGCGGGGGCCGGAAACACCATATATTTT. This gives the protein CASSVSAGAGNTIYF.